These 10 T cell receptor beta chains share one sample of origin, sequenced in a study of cytomegalovirus exposure and HLA in healthy donors. The PCR had 60 Vbeta and 13 Jbeta primers. TCRdb keeps only in-frame clones here, not all; method: immunoSEQ multiplex PCR. The table lists 90,000 to 120,000 clones, more than 65% of them singletons, with over 4% in the top ten. The sequenced sample was PBMCs. These receptors all stem from a woman aged 18-29 years in good health and CMV-seropositive.

This clone was picked up one time. The chain uses TRBV5-1 and TRBJ2-7; TRBD1 is a possible D gene (5 bases). The CDR3 runs 14 residues. The germline gives CDR1 SGHRS, CDR2 YFSETQ. V was clipped by 0 bases and J by 0 bases, with 7 bases between them. The CDR3 loop is CASSLGTYSYEQYF. CDR3 DNA sequence: TGCGCCAGCAGCTTGGGGACATACTCCTACGAGCAGTACTTC.

V gene TRBV6-5 combines with J gene TRBJ1-1; D remains unclear. CDR3 size: 14 residues. Trimming shortened V by 5 bases and J by 1 base, and 11 bases separated the two germline ends. Germline CDR1 is MNHEY and CDR2 is SVGAGI. The CDR3 protein is CASSTLGQNTEAFF. The CDR3 nucleotides are TGTGCCAGCAGTACTTTGGGCCAGAACACTGAAGCTTTCTTT.

This clone was detected only once. The V call is TRBV7-2, the J call TRBJ1-1, with D maybe TRBD1 (6 bases). The germline V and J ends were trimmed by 8 bases and 3 bases, with 19 bases remaining between them. Germline CDR1 and CDR2: SGHTA and FQGNSA. The CDR3 has 15 amino acids. The DNA for the CDR3 is TGTGCCAGCGGCCGCTACAGGGTGACGGACACTGAAGCTTTCTTT. Amino acids: CASGRYRVTDTEAFF. The entire variable domain, with the rest obtained from reference TRBV7-2 and TRBJ1-1, is as follows: GAGVSQSPSNKVTEKGKDVELRCDPISGHTALYWYRQSLGQGLEFLIYFQGNSAPDKSGLPSDRFSAERTGGSVSTLTIQRTQQEDSAVYLCASGRYRVTDTEAFFGQGTRLTVV.

The J gene is TRBJ2-3, the V gene TRBV30, with TRBD1 as a possible D gene (5 bases). Trimming shortened V by 5 bases and J by 1 base, and 16 bases separated the two germline ends. Germline lookup yields CDR1 GTSNPN and CDR2 SVGIG (reference sequence). The CDR3 has 15 amino acids. CDR3 protein: CAWASLQGRTDTQYF. CDR3 in DNA: TGTGCCTGGGCCAGCCTTCAGGGCCGCACAGATACGCAGTATTTT. Full variable domain (remainder filled in from reference TRBV30 and TRBJ2-3): SQTIHQWPATLVQPVGSPLSLECTVEGTSNPNLYWYRQAAGRGLQLLFYSVGIGQISSEVPQNLSASRPQDRQFILSSKKLLLSDSGFYLCAWASLQGRTDTQYFGPGTRLTVL.

The CDR3 DNA reads TGTGCCAGCAGAGGACAGGGATACAATGAGCAGTTCTTC. Translating it yields CASRGQGYNEQFF. The chain carries TRBV7-2 and TRBJ2-1; 8 nucleotides agree with TRBD1. Germline assignment: CDR1 SGHTA and CDR2 FQGNSA. Germline trimming cut 6 bases from V and 4 bases from J; bases unmatched to any gene: 2. The CDR3 is 13 residues long.

This clone was recorded only once. The chain joins TRBV10-3 to TRBJ2-7, with 10 bases that match TRBD1. In germline, CDR1 is ENHRY, CDR2 SYGVKD. CDR3 length: 14 residues. The V and J ends lost 6 bases and 3 bases, in that order; junction bases with no gene match: 5. As DNA, the CDR3 is TGTGCCATCAGCCCCGGACAGGGGGACTACGAGCAGTACTTC. Its translation: CAISPGQGDYEQYF.

This clone was seen a few times. J is TRBJ2-2 and V is TRBV4-1, with 8 bases fitting TRBD1. V lost 3 bases and J lost 4; bases outside the gene matches: 25. Germline CDR1 is MGHRA and CDR2 is YSYEKL. The length of the CDR3 is 22 residues. CDR3 loop: CASSHILWRDRRTLGGTGELFF. Here the CDR3 DNA reads TGCGCCAGCAGCCATATTCTGTGGCGGGACAGGAGGACTTTAGGGGGCACCGGGGAGCTGTTTTTT.

This chain links TRBV9 with TRBJ2-7, with D possibly TRBD1 on 6 matching bases. The V end lost 4 bases, the J end lost 1 base, and 12 bases lay between the germline ends. Germline V gene sequence: CDR1 SGDLS, CDR2 YYNGEE. This CDR3 is built from 14 residues. DNA for the CDR3: TGTGCCAGCAGCTCCGGGACAACTTCCTACGAGCAGTACTTC. Its protein is CASSSGTTSYEQYF.

This sequence joins TRBV2 and TRBJ2-3; TRBD2 agrees at 8 bases. The CDR3 is 16 residues long. The germline V gene encodes CDR1 SNHLY and CDR2 FYNNEI. J gave up 1 base and V 4 bases, and 7 bases lay outside the gene matches. CDR3 sequence (DNA): TGTGCCAGCAGTGCAAGTAGCGGGACTGGCACAGATACGCAGTATTTT. Its protein product is CASSASSGTGTDTQYF.

This clone turned up a few times. At one of its ends the junction is not consistent with the germline gene, which may arise from a read error. The rearrangement joins TRBV4-3 to TRBJ1-2; TRBD1 might be the D (5 bases). This CDR3 contains 12 residues. From germline, CDR1 is LGHNA and CDR2 YSLEER. CDR3 residues: CASRHQGGGYTF. The CDR3 DNA reads TGCGCCAGCCGCCACCAGGGAGGTGGCTACACCTTC.